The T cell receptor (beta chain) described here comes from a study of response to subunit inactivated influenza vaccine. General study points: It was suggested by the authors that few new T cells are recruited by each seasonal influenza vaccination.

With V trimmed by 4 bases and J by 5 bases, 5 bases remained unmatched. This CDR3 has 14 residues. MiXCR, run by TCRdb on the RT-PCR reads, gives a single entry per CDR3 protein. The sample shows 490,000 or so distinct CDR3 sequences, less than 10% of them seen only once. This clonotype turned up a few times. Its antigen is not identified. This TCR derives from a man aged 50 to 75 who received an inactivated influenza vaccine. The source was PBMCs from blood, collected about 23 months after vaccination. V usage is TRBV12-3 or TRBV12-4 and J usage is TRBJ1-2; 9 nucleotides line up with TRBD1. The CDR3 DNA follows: TGTGCCAGCAGTTGGGCCGGGACAGGGTATGGCTACACCTTC. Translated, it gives CASSWAGTGYGYTF.